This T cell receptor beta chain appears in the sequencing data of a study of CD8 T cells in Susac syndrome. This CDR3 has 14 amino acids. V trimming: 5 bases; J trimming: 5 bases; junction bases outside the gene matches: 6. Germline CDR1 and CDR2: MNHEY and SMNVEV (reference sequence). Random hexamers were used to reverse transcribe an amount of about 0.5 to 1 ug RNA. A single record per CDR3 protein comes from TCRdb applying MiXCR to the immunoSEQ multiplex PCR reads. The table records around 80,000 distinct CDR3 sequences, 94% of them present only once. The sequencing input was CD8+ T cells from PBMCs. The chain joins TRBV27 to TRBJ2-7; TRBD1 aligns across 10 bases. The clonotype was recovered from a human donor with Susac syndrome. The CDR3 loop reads CASSRWTGGDEQYF. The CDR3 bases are TGTGCCAGCAGTCGATGGACAGGGGGAGACGAGCAGTACTTC.